This TCR beta chain was sequenced during a study of cytomegalovirus exposure and HLA in healthy donors. PCR involved 60 Vbeta and 13 Jbeta primers. The data were produced by immunoSEQ multiplex PCR, yet TCRdb's version contains in-frame clones alone and is incomplete. This table holds roughly 110,000 clones, approximately 67% found once. The V end lost 4 bases, the J end lost 11 bases, and 14 bases lay between the germline ends. The CDR3 is made up of 12 amino acids. Germline V gene lookup returns CDR1 MNHNS and CDR2 SASEGT. Donors consisted of healthy bone marrow donors. This receptor was taken from a man between 18 and 35 years old in good health and CMV-seropositive. The chain uses TRBV6-1 and TRBJ1-1; D is unclear. The sample taken for sequencing was PBMCs. As DNA, the CDR3 is TGTGCCAGCAGTGCGACTCTACCGAGGGCTTTCTTT. Amino acids: CASSATLPRAFF.